The 5 T cell receptor beta chains below all came from one sample that was sequenced in a study of T cells in localized non-small cell lung cancer. Profiled with immunoSEQ multiplex PCR; TCRdb holds only in-frame clones, not every one. The sample lists around 130,000 clones; about 89% were seen once. The sample was peripheral blood, taken before any cancer treatment. The source of these receptors is a female donor of 60 years or more with stage I lung adenocarcinoma.

The rearrangement uses TRBV7-3 and TRBJ1-6, with D maybe TRBD1 (5 bases). The V gene lost 1 base and the J gene lost 10 bases, with 14 bases spanning the gap. CDR1 SGHTA and CDR2 FQGTGA come from the germline V gene. The CDR3 sequence is 15 residues long. CDR3 sequence: CASSLIAGTKSPLHF. DNA of the CDR3: TGTGCCAGCAGCTTAATTGCAGGGACGAAGTCACCCCTCCACTTT.

V is TRBV29-1 and J is TRBJ2-2; no clear D. From germline, CDR1 is SQVTM and CDR2 ANQGSEA. Deletions cut 3 bases from V and 6 bases from J, with 5 bases between. The CDR3 extends over 11 amino acids. The CDR3 DNA follows: TGCAGCGTTGAGGTTCCCGGGGAGCTGTTTTTT. Encoded protein: CSVEVPGELFF.

This clone occurred once. V usage is TRBV6-6 and J usage is TRBJ2-7; D not certain. Trimming took 0 bases from V and 0 from J, leaving 6 bases between them. The CDR3 covers 14 residues. Germline CDR1 and CDR2: MNHNY and SVGAGI (reference sequence). CDR3 sequence (DNA): TGTGCCAGCAGTTACTCGAGAAGCTCCTACGAGCAGTACTTC. This codes for CASSYSRSSYEQYF.

V gene TRBV12-5 combines with J gene TRBJ1-1, with D unresolved. With 6 bases removed from V and 2 bases from J, the gap between germline ends came to 10 bases. This CDR3 contains 13 residues. Germline loops: CDR1 LGHNT, CDR2 FRNRAP. CDR3 amino acids: CASGAGENTEAFF. CDR3 nucleotides: TGTGCTAGTGGGGCTGGGGAAAACACTGAAGCTTTCTTT.

The gene calls are TRBV28 and TRBJ2-1; TRBD1 might be the D (5 bases). The CDR3 is 12 amino acids. The germline gives CDR1 MDHEN, CDR2 SYDVKM. The V gene lost 1 base and the J gene lost 9 bases, with 7 bases spanning the gap. Here the CDR3 DNA reads TGTGCCAGCAGTTTATTGGGGCTTGAGCAGTTCTTC. This encodes CASSLLGLEQFF.